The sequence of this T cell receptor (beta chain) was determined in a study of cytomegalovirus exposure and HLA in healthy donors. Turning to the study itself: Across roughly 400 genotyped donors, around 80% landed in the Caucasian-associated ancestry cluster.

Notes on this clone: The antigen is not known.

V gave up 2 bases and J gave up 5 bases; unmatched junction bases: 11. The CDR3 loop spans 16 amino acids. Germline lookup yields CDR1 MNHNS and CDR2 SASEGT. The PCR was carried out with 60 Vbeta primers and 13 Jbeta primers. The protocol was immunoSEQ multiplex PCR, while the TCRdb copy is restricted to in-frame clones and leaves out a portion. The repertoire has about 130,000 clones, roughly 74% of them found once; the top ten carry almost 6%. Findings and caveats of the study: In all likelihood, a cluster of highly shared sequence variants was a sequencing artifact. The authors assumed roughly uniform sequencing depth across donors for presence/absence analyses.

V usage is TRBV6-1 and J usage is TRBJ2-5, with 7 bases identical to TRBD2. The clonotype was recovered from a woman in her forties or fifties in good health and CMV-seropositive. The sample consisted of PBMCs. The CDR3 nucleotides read TGTGCCAGCAGTGAAACGGGTGGGGGGGTTGGGGAGACCCAGTACTTC. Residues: CASSETGGGVGETQYF.